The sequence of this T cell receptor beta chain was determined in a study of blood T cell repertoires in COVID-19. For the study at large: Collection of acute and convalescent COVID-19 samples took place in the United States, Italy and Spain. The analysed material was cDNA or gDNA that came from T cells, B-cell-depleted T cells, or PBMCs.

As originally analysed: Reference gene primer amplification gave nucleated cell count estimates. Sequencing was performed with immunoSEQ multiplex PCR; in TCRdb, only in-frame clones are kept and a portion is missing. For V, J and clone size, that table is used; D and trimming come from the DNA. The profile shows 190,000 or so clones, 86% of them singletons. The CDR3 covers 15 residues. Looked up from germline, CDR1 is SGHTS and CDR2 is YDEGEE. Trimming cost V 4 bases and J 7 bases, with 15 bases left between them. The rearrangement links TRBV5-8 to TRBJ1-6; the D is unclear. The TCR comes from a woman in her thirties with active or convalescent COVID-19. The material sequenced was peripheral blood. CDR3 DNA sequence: TGTGCCAGCAGCCCATGGGCCTTGACCAATTCACCCCTCCACTTT. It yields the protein CASSPWALTNSPLHF. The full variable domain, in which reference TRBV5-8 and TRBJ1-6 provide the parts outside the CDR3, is EAGVTQSPTHLIKTRGQQATLRCSPISGHTSVYWYQQALGLGLQFLLWYDEGEERNRGNFPPRFSGRQFPNYSSELNVNALELEDSALYLCASSPWALTNSPLHFGNGTRLTVT.